These 23 T cell receptor beta chains originate from one sample sequenced in a study of T cells in women clearing cervical HPV infection. Here immunoSEQ multiplex PCR was the method, and the copy in TCRdb shows in-frame clones only, minus some. In total, the table holds just over 20,000 clones. Input material: blood buffy coat. These receptors were collected from a woman between 18 and 70 years old with a cervical HPV16 infection that either progressed to CIN3+ or cleared (not recorded which).

Comment on this clone: The read terminates 3 residues before the CDR3 end, so the remaining end is supplied by the germline J gene. The chain employs TRBV7-9 and TRBJ2-5, with D possibly matching TRBD1 (6 bases). Trimming took off 5 bases at V and 5 bases at J, with 12 bases between the two ends. The CDR3 totals 13 residues. Germline V gene data show CDR1 as SEHNR and CDR2 as FQNEAQ (reference sequence). CDR3 bases read: TGTGCCAGCAGCGCACAGGGTGCCGAGACC. Protein: CASSAQGAET. The full CDR3 protein reads CASSAQGAETQYF.

Comments on this clone: Sequencing ends 3 residues short of the CDR3 end; the germline J gene provides the rest. The chain combines TRBV11-2 with TRBJ1-6; 8 positions agree with TRBD1. V lost 0 bases to trimming and J lost 7 bases; unmatched junction nucleotides: 2. CDR3 length: 15 residues. Germline V gene data show CDR1 as SGHAT and CDR2 as FQNNGV. This chain's CDR3 is CASSLETGGNSPLHF. The CDR3 DNA, read in part, is TGTGCCAGCAGCTTAGAAACAGGGGGAAATTCACCC.

The part of the CDR3 DNA that was read is TGTGCCAGCAGCTTAGGTCTAGCGGGCACAGATACC. Translated, it gives CASSLGLAGTDT. The full CDR3 sequence reads CASSLGLAGTDTYTF. V is TRBV7-7 and J is TRBJ1-2, with D unresolved. The read ends 3 residues before the CDR3 terminus; that terminus is restored from the germline J gene. The CDR3 covers 15 residues. The V gene's germline CDR1 is SSHAT and CDR2 FNYEAQ (reference sequence).

As for this clone: A read error may produce the germline difference seen at one junction end. The read ends 3 residues shy of where the CDR3 ends; the end is completed using the germline J gene. The chain couples TRBV4-2 to TRBJ1-2; 8 nucleotides agree with TRBD1. The germline gives CDR1 LGHNA, CDR2 YNFKEQ. CDR3 length: 14 residues. CDR3 region: CASSRGQDTYGYTF. The CDR3 DNA, read in part, is TGCGCCAGCAGCCGGGGACAGGACACGTATGGC.

Remarks on this clone: Coverage ceases 3 residues before the CDR3 finishes, and the germline J gene fills in the end. V is TRBV7-9 and J is TRBJ2-1; 8 bases agree with TRBD2. The germline V gene encodes CDR1 SEHNR and CDR2 FQNEAQ (reference sequence). CDR3 length: 14 amino acids. The junction had 7 bases not matched to a gene; V was cut back by 5 bases and J by 7 bases. CDR3 DNA, as far as it was read: TGTGCCAGCAGCCCCTCGGGGGGGAGTAATGAG. This gives the protein CASSPSGGSNE. The entire CDR3 sequence reads CASSPSGGSNEQFF.

In the case of this clone: The read terminates 3 residues before the CDR3 end, so the remaining end is supplied by the germline J gene. V is TRBV19 and J is TRBJ2-2, with no clear D. CDR1 LNHDA and CDR2 SQIVND come from the germline V gene (reference sequence). V lost 2 bases to trimming and J lost 2 bases, with 6 bases between them. CDR3 length: 14 residues. The CDR3 sequence: CASSIKANTGELFF. CDR3 bases read: TGTGCCAGTAGTATAAAGGCTAACACCGGGGAG.

Regarding this clone: The sequenced fragment ends 3 residues before the CDR3 boundary, so the rest is inferred from the germline J gene. Other DNA sequences of this sample code for an identical CDR3. The chain employs TRBV7-9 and TRBJ1-6, with a possible D match to TRBD1 (5 bases). The germline V and J ends were trimmed by 2 bases and 10 bases, with 12 bases remaining between them. From germline, CDR1 is SEHNR and CDR2 FQNEAQ (reference sequence). The CDR3 has 14 residues. The part of the CDR3 DNA that was read is TGTGCCAGCAGCTTACAGGGTCTTGGGTCACCC. Translated: CASSLQGLGSP. The full CDR3 sequence reads CASSLQGLGSPLHF. Drawing the rest from reference TRBV7-9 and TRBJ1-6, the complete variable domain is DTGVSQNPRHKITKRGQNVTFRCDPISEHNRLYWYRQTLGQGPEFLTYFQNEAQLEKSRLLSDRFSAERPKGSFSTLEIQRTEQGDSAMYLCASSLQGLGSPLHFGNGTRLTVT.

A note on this clone: The read gets to within 3 residues of the CDR3 end, and the germline J gene fills in the rest. The chain links TRBV7-9 to TRBJ1-1, with D hard to call. Trimming took off 6 bases at V and 0 bases at J, with 5 bases between the two ends. The CDR3 runs to 12 residues. The germline V gene has CDR1 SEHNR and CDR2 FQNEAQ (reference sequence). CDR3 DNA, as far as it was read: TGTGCCAGCAGGGCTGTGAACACTGAA. It codes for CASRAVNTE. The whole CDR3 is CASRAVNTEAFF.

Comment on this clone: The read falls 3 residues short of the CDR3 end, and the missing part is taken from the germline J gene. The rearrangement joins TRBV6-2 or TRBV6-3 to TRBJ1-2; D uncertain. Germline V gives CDR1 MNHEY, CDR2 SVGEGT. The CDR3 has 14 residues. The CDR3 protein is CASSSPLASDTYTF. CDR3 DNA (partial): TGTGCCAGCAGCTCCCCCCTAGCGTCAGATACC.

About this clone itself: The read ends 3 residues before the CDR3 terminus; that terminus is restored from the germline J gene. The genes are TRBV20-1 and TRBJ1-3; 9 bases are a match to TRBD1. Trimming cost V 1 base and J 4 bases; bases outside gene matches: 11. In germline, CDR1 is DFQATT, CDR2 SNEGSKA (reference sequence). This CDR3 contains 17 residues. The CDR3 spells CSARVNRGHRGGNTIYF. CDR3 DNA, as far as it was read: TGCAGTGCTAGAGTTAACAGGGGGCACCGGGGGGGAAACACC.

Turning to this clone: The read ends 3 residues before the CDR3 terminus; that terminus is restored from the germline J gene. The chain links TRBV6-4 to TRBJ1-1; 8 nucleotides match TRBD1. The trim removed 0 bases at V and 4 bases at J, leaving 4 bases unmatched. CDR3 length: 15 amino acids. Germline loops: CDR1 MRHNA, CDR2 SNTAGT. The sequenced CDR3 bases are TGTGCCAGCAGTGACTCGGGACAGGAGGGCACTGAA. Translation: CASSDSGQEGTE. The full CDR3 reads CASSDSGQEGTEAFF.

Points on this clone: The observed sequence ends 3 residues before the CDR3 terminus, with the missing tail filled in from the germline J gene. The J gene is TRBJ1-2, the V gene TRBV18; the match to TRBD1 covers 8 bases. Germline trimming cut 3 bases from V and 2 bases from J; bases unmatched to any gene: 5. This CDR3 region has 15 residues. Germline loops: CDR1 KGHSH, CDR2 LQKENI. The CDR3 region is CASSPSRDRNYGYTF. The CDR3 DNA, read in part, is TGTGCCAGCTCACCGTCTAGGGACAGGAACTATGGC.

Comment on this clone: The sequenced fragment ends 3 residues before the CDR3 boundary, so the rest is inferred from the germline J gene. The chain carries TRBV20-1 and TRBJ2-1; TRBD1 matches 7 bases. Germline V gene data show CDR1 as DFQATT and CDR2 as SNEGSKA (reference sequence). The CDR3 has 13 amino acids. V was clipped by 6 bases and J by 7 bases; unmatched bases: 9. CDR3 loop: CSAPRDSRNEQFF. Incomplete CDR3 DNA: TGCAGTGCGCCCCGGGACAGTAGGAATGAG.

Comment on this clone: The sequenced fragment ends 3 residues before the CDR3 boundary, so the rest is inferred from the germline J gene. V usage is TRBV10-3 and J usage is TRBJ1-6; D is unclear. The ends were cut back, 10 bases at V and 7 bases at J, with 17 bases in the middle. The CDR3 has 14 amino acids. Per the germline V gene, CDR1 is ENHRY and CDR2 is SYGVKD. The CDR3 protein is CATTPRGVNSPLHF. CDR3 DNA (partial): TGTGCCACCACCCCCCGCGGGGTGAATTCACCC.

To note about this clone: The read finishes 3 residues shy of the CDR3 end, and the germline J gene is used to complete it. The rearrangement uses TRBV20-1 and TRBJ2-3; D uncertain. Germline lookup yields CDR1 DFQATT and CDR2 SNEGSKA (reference sequence). There are 11 residues in the CDR3. CDR3 protein: CSARVLETQYF. The CDR3 DNA, read in part, is TGCAGTGCTAGAGTCTTAGAGACG.

CDR3 sequence: CASSQLLPPHIQYF. CDR3 DNA, as far as it was read: TGTGCCAGCAGCCAGTTGCTCCCCCCCCACATT. The chain couples TRBV5-8 to TRBJ2-4, with D uncertain. The read is 3 residues too short to cover the CDR3 end, so that end is filled in from the germline J gene. Trimming stripped 4 bases from V and 8 bases from J, with 16 bases between. The germline V gene has CDR1 SGHTS and CDR2 YDEGEE. The CDR3 loop spans 14 amino acids. The full variable domain, in which reference TRBV5-8 and TRBJ2-4 provide the parts outside the CDR3, is EAGVTQSPTHLIKTRGQQATLRCSPISGHTSVYWYQQALGLGLQFLLWYDEGEERNRGNFPPRFSGRQFPNYSSELNVNALELEDSALYLCASSQLLPPHIQYFGAGTRLSVL.

For this clone: Germline and junction disagree at one end, which may indicate a read error. The CDR3 end is not reached by the read, which stops 3 residues before it; the germline J gene fills it in. The V call is TRBV4-2, the J call TRBJ2-7; 9 bases match TRBD1. The CDR3 is 16 residues long. Germline CDR1 is LGHNA and CDR2 is YNFKEQ. Incomplete CDR3 DNA: TGCGCCAGCAGCCAAGATCTTCGGACAGGGGCCTACGAG. This gives the protein CASSQDLRTGAYE. In full, the CDR3 is CASSQDLRTGAYEQYF.

Details on this clone: The CDR3 goes on 3 residues after the read ends, and that part is filled in from the germline J gene. The chain recombines TRBV19 with TRBJ2-3; D uncertain. The V gene lost 3 bases and the J gene lost 1 base, with 20 bases spanning the gap. Germline CDR1 and CDR2: LNHDA and SQIVND (reference sequence). This CDR3 spans 18 amino acids. The CDR3: CASSIFGRGDDGTDTQYF. Incomplete CDR3 DNA: TGTGCCAGTAGTATTTTTGGGCGAGGCGATGATGGCACAGATACG. Variable domain in full (rest from reference TRBV19 and TRBJ2-3): DGGITQSPKYLFRKEGQNVTLSCEQNLNHDAMYWYRQDPGQGLRLIYYSQIVNDFQKGDIAEGYSVSREKKESFPLTVTSAQKNPTAFYLCASSIFGRGDDGTDTQYFGPGTRLTVL.

Details on this clone: The CDR3 end is not reached by the read, which stops 3 residues before it; the germline J gene fills it in. The genes are TRBV28 and TRBJ1-6; weak D call: TRBD1 (6 bases). In germline, CDR1 is MDHEN, CDR2 SYDVKM. The CDR3 contains 17 residues. With 6 bases removed from V and 0 bases from J, the gap between germline ends came to 15 bases. CDR3 bases read: TGTGCCAGCAGAGGGACAAGGGCCAGCTCCTATAATTCACCC. As protein: CASRGTRASSYNSP. The CDR3, in full, reads CASRGTRASSYNSPLHF.

As for this clone: Sequencing ends 3 residues short of the CDR3 end; the germline J gene provides the rest. The chain is built from TRBV14 and TRBJ2-5, with a weak D call TRBD1 (6 bases). Between the trimmed V and J ends, which lost 2 bases and 1 base, there was a span of 14 bases. CDR3 size: 16 residues. Germline assignment: CDR1 SGHDN and CDR2 FVKESK. Partial CDR3 DNA: TGTGCCAGCAGCCAAAAAAGAGGGGGAAGCCAAGAGACC. This translates into CASSQKRGGSQET. The complete CDR3 sequence is CASSQKRGGSQETQYF.

On this clone: The CDR3 extends 3 residues past the end of the read, so its final part is completed from the germline J gene. The chain recombines TRBV2 with TRBJ1-4, with D unresolved. Deletions cut 8 bases from V and 8 bases from J, with 15 bases between. This CDR3 has 13 residues. Germline V gene data show CDR1 as SNHLY and CDR2 as FYNNEI. CDR3 residues: CASGSGLEEKLFF. CDR3 DNA, as far as it was read: TGTGCCAGCGGTTCGGGTCTGGAGGAAAAA.

Concerning this clone itself: The sequence runs out 3 residues before the end of the CDR3; the remainder is reconstructed from the germline J gene. The chain joins TRBV15 to TRBJ1-5; D unclear. There are 14 residues in the CDR3. The V and J ends lost 6 bases and 1 base respectively, with 10 bases between them. Germline V gives CDR1 LNHNV, CDR2 YYDKDF (reference sequence). The CDR3 bases that were read are TGTGCCACCAGTTCTTATGTAAGCAATCAGCCC. It specifies CATSSYVSNQP. The CDR3 reads in full as CATSSYVSNQPQHF.

As concerns this clone: Coverage ceases 3 residues before the CDR3 finishes, and the germline J gene fills in the end. The V gene is TRBV5-4, the J gene TRBJ2-1; D is possibly TRBD1 (5 bases). V lost 1 base and J lost 5, with 16 bases in between. In germline, CDR1 is SGHNT, CDR2 YYREEE (reference sequence). This CDR3 is built from 16 residues. This CDR3 is CASSLYQGAVHNEQFF. CDR3 bases read: TGTGCCAGCAGCTTGTACCAAGGGGCTGTCCACAATGAG.